Below are 28 T cell receptor beta chains sequenced from a single sample in a study of T cells in Graves' hyperthyroidism and ophthalmopathy. The TCR beta CDR3 regions underwent amplification using RNA transcripts as the source. HTBI primers were employed in a first-round RT-PCR of the TCR CDR3. TCRdb analysed the multiplex PCR reads with MiXCR anew, one entry per CDR3 protein. Among more than 500,000 distinct CDR3 sequences, roughly a sixth were seen once, and the ten largest hold 25% to 30%. The sample was blood. The receptors were gathered from a woman in her 30s with Graves' ophthalmopathy.

The CDR3 reads CASTGLSQPQHF. In DNA, the CDR3 is TGTGCCAGCACAGGGCTCAGTCAGCCCCAGCATTTT. This chain connects TRBV19 to TRBJ1-5, with TRBD1 as a possible D gene (6 bases). The CDR3 loop spans 12 amino acids. CDR1 and CDR2 from the germline V gene are LNHDA and SQIVND (reference sequence). Trimming pared 9 bases from V and 6 bases from J, leaving 12 bases between.

Details on this clonotype: Being one base from a much bigger clone, this may be a read error. This rearrangement joins TRBV6-1 to TRBJ1-1; D unclear. CDR1 MNHNS and CDR2 SASEGT come from the germline V gene. This CDR3 has 13 amino acids. The V and J ends lost 7 bases and 4 bases respectively, with 13 bases between them. The CDR3 DNA sequence: TGTGCCAGCAACCTGGCCGGGTCCACTGAAGCTTTCTTT. It specifies CASNLAGSTEAFF.

This clonotype has ten or more counts. This rearrangement joins TRBV11-2 to TRBJ2-7; D gene uncertain. Germline-derived CDR1 and CDR2 are SGHAT and FQNNGV. The CDR3 has 14 residues. Trimming cost V 1 base and J 3 bases, with 10 bases left between them. The CDR3 sequence is CASSLGRNLYEQYF. For the CDR3, the DNA is TGTGCCAGCAGCTTAGGCAGAAACCTCTACGAGCAGTACTTC.

The chain joins TRBV5-1 to TRBJ1-2; perhaps TRBD1 as D (5 bases). The CDR3 has 15 residues. The V end was cut by 3 bases, the J end by 2 bases, with 14 bases between. CDR1 and CDR2 (germline): SGHRS, YFSETQ. The CDR3 spells CASSSMGQQNYGYTF. The DNA for the CDR3 is TGCGCCAGCAGCTCGATGGGGCAGCAAAACTATGGCTACACCTTC. Supplemented by reference TRBV5-1 and TRBJ1-2, the full variable domain reads KAGVTQTPRYLIKTRGQQVTLSCSPISGHRSVSWYQQTPGQGLQFLFEYFSETQRNKGNFPGRFSGRQFSNSRSEMNVSTLELGDSALYLCASSSMGQQNYGYTFGSGTRLTVV.

At least ten counts were recorded for this clonotype. The chain carries TRBV27 and TRBJ2-1, with 11 bases lining up with TRBD2. V dropped 5 bases and J dropped 4; count of bases not matched to a gene: 7. The germline gives CDR1 MNHEY, CDR2 SMNVEV (reference sequence). This CDR3 has 16 amino acids. For the CDR3, the DNA is TGTGCCAGCAGTCCCGGGACTAGCGGCTTTTACAATGAGCAGTTCTTC. Protein sequence: CASSPGTSGFYNEQFF.

This clonotype was detected many times. V usage is TRBV6-2 or TRBV6-3 and J usage is TRBJ2-3; the D gene is possibly TRBD2 (6 bases). Trimming cost V 2 bases and J 4 bases, with 16 bases left between them. Germline-derived CDR1 and CDR2 are MNHEY and SVGEGT. CDR3 length: 16 residues. The DNA of the CDR3 is TGTGCCAGCAGTTACAGCCCCGGGAGTTCCGCAGATACGCAGTATTTT. This encodes CASSYSPGSSADTQYF.

This clonotype was counted ten times or more. The chain links TRBV7-2 to TRBJ2-5; no firm D call. The CDR3 length is 11 residues. V was cut by 4 bases and J by 3 bases, with 3 bases left in between. Germline V gives CDR1 SGHTA, CDR2 FQGNSA. The CDR3 spells CASSSKETQYF. Written as DNA, the CDR3 is TGTGCCAGCAGCTCAAAAGAGACCCAGTACTTC.

This clonotype was detected a few times. V is TRBV20-1 and J is TRBJ1-5; D might be TRBD1 (6 bases). This CDR3 contains 19 residues. Germline V gene lookup returns CDR1 DFQATT and CDR2 SNEGSKA (reference sequence). Trimming took off 3 bases at V and 0 bases at J, with 24 bases between the two ends. CDR3 nucleotide sequence: TGCAGTGCTAGGCTTGAGGGGGTTGGGGGGGGATATAGCAATCAGCCCCAGCATTTT. Its translation: CSARLEGVGGGYSNQPQHF.

This clonotype was seen only once. This chain joins TRBV10-2 and TRBJ1-2; TRBD1 might be the D (6 bases). Germline V lookup: CDR1 WSHSY, CDR2 SAAADI. V lost 7 bases to trimming and J lost 7 bases, with 13 bases between them. This CDR3 region has 12 residues. The CDR3 DNA sequence: TGCGCCAGCACCTACAGGGAGGGTGGCTACACCTTC. Residues: CASTYREGGYTF.

This clonotype has ten or more counts. The rearrangement links TRBV7-3 to TRBJ2-7; a weak D match, TRBD2 (6 bases). Germline V gives CDR1 SGHTA, CDR2 FQGTGA. Trimming took off 2 bases at V and 4 bases at J, with 12 bases between the two ends. The CDR3 sequence is 14 residues long. CDR3 region: CASSLAGPGYEQYF. In nucleotides, the CDR3 is TGTGCCAGCAGCTTAGCGGGGCCCGGGTACGAGCAGTACTTC.

This clonotype was seen ten or more times. J is TRBJ1-3 and V is TRBV12-3 or TRBV12-4; the match to TRBD1 covers 11 bases. There are 16 residues in the CDR3. Trimming at V came to 1 base and at J to 3 bases, leaving 2 bases not matched to a gene. CDR3 coding DNA: TGTGCCAGCAGTTTAGGGACAGGGGGCAGTGGAAACACCATATATTTT. Amino acid sequence: CASSLGTGGSGNTIYF.

The table lists this clonotype with many counts. V gene TRBV6-1 combines with J gene TRBJ2-7; TRBD1 matches 9 bases. Losses at the gene ends were 6 bases for V and 2 bases for J; bases not matched to a gene: 5. Per germline, CDR1 MNHNS and CDR2 SASEGT. The CDR3 length is 14 residues. The CDR3 reads CASSETGGTYEQYF. In DNA, the CDR3 is TGTGCCAGCAGCGAGACAGGGGGGACCTACGAGCAGTACTTC.

There are a few counts of this clonotype. The gene calls are TRBV29-1 and TRBJ1-2; D might be TRBD1 (6 bases). CDR3 length: 18 amino acids. Trimming removed 0 bases at V and 3 bases at J, with 23 bases between. Germline V gives CDR1 SQVTM, CDR2 ANQGSEA. CDR3 protein: CSVEDRNRARWYHYGYTF. In DNA, the CDR3 is TGCAGCGTTGAAGATCGAAACAGGGCGAGGTGGTATCACTATGGCTACACCTTC.

In its sample, this clonotype was seen many times. This chain connects TRBV12-3 or TRBV12-4 to TRBJ1-5; tentatively, D is TRBD1 (5 bases). V was trimmed by 1 base and J by 7 bases, leaving 20 bases between them. This CDR3 has 17 amino acids. CDR3: CASSLVRIGGSGQPQHF. CDR3 coding DNA: TGTGCCAGCAGTTTAGTTAGAATTGGGGGTTCAGGACAGCCCCAGCATTTT.

This clonotype came up many times. The J gene is TRBJ2-1, the V gene TRBV5-1; 12 bases agree with TRBD2. This CDR3 has 15 amino acids. V was clipped by 0 bases and J by 8 bases; unmatched bases: 3. Germline values: CDR1 SGHRS, CDR2 YFSETQ. CDR3 nucleotide sequence: TGCGCCAGCAGCTTGGCGACTAGCGGGAGCTATGAGCAGTTCTTC. As protein: CASSLATSGSYEQFF. The full variable domain, completed using reference TRBV5-1 and TRBJ2-1, is KAGVTQTPRYLIKTRGQQVTLSCSPISGHRSVSWYQQTPGQGLQFLFEYFSETQRNKGNFPGRFSGRQFSNSRSEMNVSTLELGDSALYLCASSLATSGSYEQFFGPGTRLTVL.

Points on this clonotype: A much more abundant neighbour one base away suggests this may be a read error. Because the CDR3 is missing its conserved closing phenylalanine or tryptophan, this is likely a read error. DNA for the CDR3: TGCAGTGCTAACGCGGGCGGCACAGATACGCAGTATTCT. Translation: CSANAGGTDTQYS. V is TRBV20-1 and J is TRBJ2-3, with D tentatively TRBD2 (5 bases). Germline CDR1 reads DFQATT; CDR2 reads SNEGSKA (reference sequence). Trimming pared 4 bases from V and 1 base from J, leaving 9 bases between. This CDR3 comprises 13 residues.

This clonotype was seen many times. CDR3 in amino acids: CSARRGQFEAFF. DNA for the CDR3: TGCAGTGCTAGGCGGGGACAGTTTGAAGCTTTCTTT. The chain has TRBV20-1 and TRBJ1-1; the match to TRBD1 covers 7 bases. Germline V CDR1 and CDR2: DFQATT, SNEGSKA (reference sequence). J lost 7 bases, V lost 3 bases, and 5 bases had no gene match. The CDR3 runs 12 residues.

This chain joins TRBV6-5 and TRBJ2-5; possibly TRBD1 for D (5 bases). The CDR3 extends over 16 amino acids. The germline V gene encodes CDR1 MNHEY and CDR2 SVGAGI. The V gene lost 1 base and the J gene lost 4 bases, with 16 bases spanning the gap. CDR3 DNA: TGTGCCAGCAGTTACTACCCCACCCTGGGGCGAGAGACCCAGTACTTC. This translates into CASSYYPTLGRETQYF.

The chain couples TRBV12-3 or TRBV12-4 to TRBJ2-1; 7 positions match TRBD2. J gave up 8 bases and V 4 bases, and 5 bases lay outside the gene matches. The CDR3 totals 13 residues. For the CDR3, the DNA is TGTGCCAGCAGTTCGACGGGACTATATGAGCAGTTCTTC. This translates into CASSSTGLYEQFF.

This clonotype showed up many times. A read error may produce the germline difference seen at one junction end. The chain uses TRBV5-1 and TRBJ2-1, with D unresolved. This CDR3 region has 13 residues. The germline gives CDR1 SGHRS, CDR2 YFSETQ. The CDR3 sequence is CASSLGVYNEQFF. The CDR3 DNA reads TGTGCCAGCAGCTTAGGCGTCTACAATGAGCAGTTCTTC.

This clonotype showed up just a few times. The chain employs TRBV6-1 and TRBJ1-5; 7 bases map to TRBD1. V lost 6 bases, J lost 2 bases, and 10 bases stayed unmatched. Per the germline V gene, CDR1 is MNHNS and CDR2 is SASEGT. The CDR3 runs to 16 residues. CDR3 sequence: CASRIDVQGGNQPQHF. In nucleotides, the CDR3 is TGTGCCAGCAGGATCGACGTGCAGGGGGGCAATCAGCCCCAGCATTTT.

There are many counts of this clonotype. The rearrangement uses TRBV28 and TRBJ2-1; no reliable D call. There are 12 residues in the CDR3. Per the germline V gene, CDR1 is MDHEN and CDR2 is SYDVKM. Trimming cost V 7 bases and J 1 base, with 5 bases left between them. CDR3 nucleotide sequence: TGTGCCAGCACCCCTTCCTACAATGAGCAGTTCTTC. Its protein is CASTPSYNEQFF. Combining the CDR3 with reference TRBV28 and TRBJ2-1 gives the whole variable domain DVKVTQSSRYLVKRTGEKVFLECVQDMDHENMFWYRQDPGLGLRLIYFSYDVKMKEKGDIPEGYSVSREKKERFSLILESASTNQTSMYLCASTPSYNEQFFGPGTRLTVL.

V is TRBV7-2 and J is TRBJ2-2; 13 bases map to TRBD2. The CDR3 runs 16 residues. Germline CDR1 is SGHTA and CDR2 is FQGNSA. After removal of 0 bases from V and 8 bases from J, the junction contained 3 bases not matched to a gene. CDR3 bases: TGTGCCAGCAGCTTAGCGGTGGGACTAGCGGGGGGGGAGCTGTTTTTT. Protein: CASSLAVGLAGGELFF.

This clonotype was counted at least ten times. The rearrangement joins TRBV20-1 to TRBJ2-5; D gene uncertain. The CDR3 is 14 residues long. Deletions cut 3 bases from V and 2 bases from J, with 13 bases between. Germline CDR1 and CDR2: DFQATT and SNEGSKA (reference sequence). The CDR3: CSASLMGVQETQYF. The CDR3 DNA sequence: TGCAGTGCTAGTCTAATGGGCGTGCAAGAGACCCAGTACTTC.

This clonotype was observed at least ten times. This chain links TRBV6-5 with TRBJ1-5; D perhaps matches TRBD1 (6 bases). Germline values: CDR1 MNHEY, CDR2 SVGAGI. The CDR3 length is 15 residues. Trimming took off 0 bases at V and 5 bases at J, with 11 bases between the two ends. The CDR3 DNA follows: TGTGCCAGCAGTTACTCGACAGGAGCAGATCAGCCCCAGCATTTT. It specifies CASSYSTGADQPQHF.

Ten or more counts support this clonotype. The chain carries TRBV19 and TRBJ1-1; no firm D call. The CDR3 runs to 17 residues. The ends were cut back, 5 bases at V and 0 bases at J, with 19 bases in the middle. Per the germline V gene, CDR1 is LNHDA and CDR2 is SQIVND (reference sequence). The CDR3 region has the DNA TGTGCCAGTAGTTCCCCCAACGGTAAACCGGTGAACACTGAAGCTTTCTTT. Translating it yields CASSSPNGKPVNTEAFF.

This clonotype was observed many times. The V call is TRBV28, the J call TRBJ1-1; 12 bases match TRBD1. Unmatched junction bases numbered 9, after V lost 6 bases and J lost 4 bases. This CDR3 contains 16 residues. Per germline, CDR1 MDHEN and CDR2 SYDVKM. The CDR3 reads CASRSGTGGMFTEAFF. The CDR3 DNA follows: TGTGCCAGCAGGTCCGGGACAGGGGGCATGTTCACTGAAGCTTTCTTT.

This clonotype was seen a handful of times. The chain employs TRBV28 and TRBJ2-7; 11 bases line up with TRBD2. This CDR3 spans 15 amino acids. In germline, CDR1 is MDHEN, CDR2 SYDVKM. The ends lost 2 bases at V and 6 bases at J; junction bases unmatched: 6. CDR3 residues: CASSLSWLAGGEQYF. CDR3 in DNA: TGTGCCAGCAGTTTAAGTTGGCTAGCGGGAGGCGAGCAGTACTTC.